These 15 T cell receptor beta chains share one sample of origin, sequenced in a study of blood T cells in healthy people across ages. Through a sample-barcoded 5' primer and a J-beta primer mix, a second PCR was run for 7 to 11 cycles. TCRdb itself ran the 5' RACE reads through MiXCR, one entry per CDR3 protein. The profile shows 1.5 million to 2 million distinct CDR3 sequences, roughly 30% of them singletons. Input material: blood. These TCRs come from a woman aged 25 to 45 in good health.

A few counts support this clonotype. The CDR3 DNA is TGTGCCAGCGCGACTGGGGTAGAGACCCAGTACTTC. Translated, it gives CASATGVETQYF. The chain joins TRBV7-9 to TRBJ2-5; no clear D gene. V lost 8 bases and J 4 bases, leaving 11 bases between the germline ends. This CDR3 has 12 residues. Germline V gives CDR1 SEHNR, CDR2 FQNEAQ (reference sequence).

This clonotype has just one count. The CDR3 DNA is TGTGCCAGCAGCTTAAATGCTGGGGTTGCCGGGGAGCTGTTTTTT. Its protein is CASSLNAGVAGELFF. The V and J genes are TRBV7-3 and TRBJ2-2; D is ambiguous. Germline V gene data show CDR1 as SGHTA and CDR2 as FQGTGA. The germline V and J ends were trimmed by 1 base and 6 bases, with 12 bases remaining between them. The CDR3 length is 15 residues.

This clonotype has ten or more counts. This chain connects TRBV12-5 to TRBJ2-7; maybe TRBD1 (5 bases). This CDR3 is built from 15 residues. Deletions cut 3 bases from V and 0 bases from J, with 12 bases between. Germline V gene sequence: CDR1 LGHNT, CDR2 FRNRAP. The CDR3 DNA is TGTGCTAGTGGTTTAGCTATCCAGGGCTCCTACGAGCAGTACTTC. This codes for CASGLAIQGSYEQYF.

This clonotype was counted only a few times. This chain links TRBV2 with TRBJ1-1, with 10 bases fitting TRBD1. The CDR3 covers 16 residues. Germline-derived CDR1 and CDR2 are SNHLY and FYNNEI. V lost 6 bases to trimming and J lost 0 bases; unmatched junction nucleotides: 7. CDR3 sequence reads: CASSPDRGPMNTEAFF. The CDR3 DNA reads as TGTGCCAGCAGCCCCGACAGGGGGCCTATGAACACTGAAGCTTTCTTT.

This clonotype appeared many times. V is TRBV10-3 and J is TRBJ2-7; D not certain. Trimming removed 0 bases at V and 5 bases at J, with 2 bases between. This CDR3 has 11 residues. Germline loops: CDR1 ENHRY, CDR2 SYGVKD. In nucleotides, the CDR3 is TGTGCCATCAGTGAGTCTGACGAGCAGTACTTC. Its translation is CAISESDEQYF.

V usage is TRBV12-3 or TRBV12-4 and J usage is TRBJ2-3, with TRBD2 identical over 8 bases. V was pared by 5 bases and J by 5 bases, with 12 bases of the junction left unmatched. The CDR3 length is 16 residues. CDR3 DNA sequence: TGTGCCAGCAGTACCATAGCGGGGTTGGGGGGAGATACGCAGTATTTT. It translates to CASSTIAGLGGDTQYF.

CDR3 coding DNA: TGCGCCAGCAGCCCGGGACTACCTGATGGAAGCTCCTACGAGCAGTACTTC. Translation: CASSPGLPDGSSYEQYF. The chain has TRBV4-3 and TRBJ2-7; 7 positions agree with TRBD2. The germline V gene encodes CDR1 LGHNA and CDR2 YSLEER. Losses at the gene ends were 4 bases for V and 0 bases for J; bases not matched to a gene: 12. The CDR3 runs to 17 residues.

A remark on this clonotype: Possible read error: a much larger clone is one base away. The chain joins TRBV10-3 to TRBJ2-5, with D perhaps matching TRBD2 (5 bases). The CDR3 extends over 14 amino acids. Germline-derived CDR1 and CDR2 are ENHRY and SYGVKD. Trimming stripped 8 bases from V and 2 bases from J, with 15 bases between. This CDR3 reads CAIGEAGKQETQYF. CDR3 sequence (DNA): TGTGCCATCGGAGAAGCCGGGAAGCAAGAGACCCAGTACTTC.

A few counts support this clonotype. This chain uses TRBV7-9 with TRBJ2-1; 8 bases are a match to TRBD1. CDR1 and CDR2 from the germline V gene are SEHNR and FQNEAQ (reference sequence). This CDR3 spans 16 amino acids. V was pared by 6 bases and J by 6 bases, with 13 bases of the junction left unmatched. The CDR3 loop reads CASSLRVGTGGNEQFF. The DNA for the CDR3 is TGTGCCAGCAGTCTGCGCGTGGGGACAGGAGGCAATGAGCAGTTCTTC.

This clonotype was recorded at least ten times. CDR3: CSVGGGGPYEQYF. CDR3 sequence (DNA): TGCAGCGTTGGTGGCGGAGGACCCTACGAGCAGTACTTC. The chain employs TRBV29-1 and TRBJ2-7; possibly TRBD2 for D (5 bases). The CDR3 sequence is 13 residues long. Germline CDR1 and CDR2: SQVTM and ANQGSEA. The V and J ends lost 4 bases and 2 bases respectively, with 12 bases between them.

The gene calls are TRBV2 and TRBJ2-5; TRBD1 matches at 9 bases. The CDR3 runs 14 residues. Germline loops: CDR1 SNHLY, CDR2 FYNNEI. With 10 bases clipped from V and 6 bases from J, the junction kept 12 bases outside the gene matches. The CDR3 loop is CATQGTGRGQTQYF. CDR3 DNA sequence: TGTGCCACACAAGGGACAGGGCGTGGACAGACCCAGTACTTC.

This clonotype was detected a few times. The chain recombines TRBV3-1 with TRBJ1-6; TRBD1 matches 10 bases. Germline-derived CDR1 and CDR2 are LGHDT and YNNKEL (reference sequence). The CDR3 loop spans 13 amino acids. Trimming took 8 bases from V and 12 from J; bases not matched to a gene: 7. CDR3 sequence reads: CASAGGQGLPLHF. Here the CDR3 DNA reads TGTGCCAGCGCCGGGGGACAGGGGTTACCCCTCCACTTT.

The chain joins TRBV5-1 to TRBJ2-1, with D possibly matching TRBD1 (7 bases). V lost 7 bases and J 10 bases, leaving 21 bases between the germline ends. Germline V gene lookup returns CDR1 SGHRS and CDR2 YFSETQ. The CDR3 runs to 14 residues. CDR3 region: CASGGTAPTGEQFF. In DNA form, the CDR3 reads TGCGCCAGCGGGGGGACAGCGCCAACGGGAGAGCAGTTCTTC.

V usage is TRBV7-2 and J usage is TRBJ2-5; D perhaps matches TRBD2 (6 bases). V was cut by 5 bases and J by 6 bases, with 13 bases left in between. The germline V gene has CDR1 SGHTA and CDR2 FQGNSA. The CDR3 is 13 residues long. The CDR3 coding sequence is TGTGCCAGCAGCCCCGGGAGTAAACAGACCCAGTACTTC. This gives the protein CASSPGSKQTQYF.

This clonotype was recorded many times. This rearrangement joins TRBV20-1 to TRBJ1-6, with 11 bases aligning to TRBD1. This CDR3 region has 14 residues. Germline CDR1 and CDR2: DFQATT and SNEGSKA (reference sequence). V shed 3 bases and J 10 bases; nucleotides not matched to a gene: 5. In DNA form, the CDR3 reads TGCAGTGCTAGGGGGACAGGGGGTAGGTCACCCCTCCACTTT. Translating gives CSARGTGGRSPLHF.